What follows describes a single TCR beta chain. Its target is not known. The treatment here: oral pan-JAK inhibitor, 5-10 mg twice daily. Researchers picked out CD4+ and CD8+ T cells from PBMCs by sorting. These data come from a study of CD8+ T cells in alopecia areata. Study outcomes and limitations: Amid tofacitinib therapy, many expanded lesional clones stayed present in scalp and blood.

Extracted from the samples, RNA was reverse transcribed into cDNA to serve as the sequencing template. Sequenced by immunoSEQ multiplex PCR; TCRdb stores in-frame clones only, minus some. The sample consists of about 290,000 clones, roughly 60% of them appearing once. V was cut by 0 bases and J by 12 bases, with 12 bases left in between. The CDR3 is 11 amino acids. Germline loops: CDR1 SQVTM, CDR2 ANQGSEA. The receptor was isolated from a human donor with alopecia areata. This material consisted of CD4+ T cells sorted from blood, taken at week 24, from a patient treated with tofacitinib. V usage is TRBV29-1 and J usage is TRBJ2-7; D is perhaps TRBD1 (6 bases). In nucleotides, the CDR3 is TGCAGCGTTGAAGACGGAGACAGGACGTACTTC. Amino acid sequence: CSVEDGDRTYF.